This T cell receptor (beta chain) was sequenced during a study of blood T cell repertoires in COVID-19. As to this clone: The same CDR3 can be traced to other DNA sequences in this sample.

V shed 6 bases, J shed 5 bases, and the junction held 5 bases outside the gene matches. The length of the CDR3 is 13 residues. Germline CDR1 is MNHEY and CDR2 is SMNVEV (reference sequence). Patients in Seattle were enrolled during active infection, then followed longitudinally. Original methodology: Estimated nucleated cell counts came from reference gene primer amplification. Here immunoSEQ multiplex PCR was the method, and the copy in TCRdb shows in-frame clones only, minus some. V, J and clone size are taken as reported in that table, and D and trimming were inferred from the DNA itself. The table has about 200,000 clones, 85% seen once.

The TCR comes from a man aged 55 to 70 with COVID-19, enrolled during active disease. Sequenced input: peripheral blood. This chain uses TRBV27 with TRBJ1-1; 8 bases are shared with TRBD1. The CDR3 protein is CASRAGGGTEAFF. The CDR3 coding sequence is TGTGCCAGCAGGGCAGGGGGCGGAACTGAAGCTTTCTTT.